These 8 T cell receptor beta chains share one sample of origin, sequenced in a study of monozygotic twins with inflammatory bowel disease (dated by TCRdb to 2018 to 2020). Library creation used 5' RACE. The sample was run on an Illumina HiSeq 2500. One entry per CDR3 protein sequence results from the TCRdb reprocessing of the reads, with DNA left out. This sample's table contains about 150,000 distinct CDR3 sequences. The ten largest clones represent around 1.2% of the sample. Input material: blood. The receptors derive from a human donor with ulcerative colitis or Crohn's disease, or a healthy co-twin of an affected twin (not recorded which).

The chain has TRBV5-5 and TRBJ1-1; there is no DNA to check the TCRdb D call of TRBD1. The CDR3 runs 13 residues. Germline V lookup: CDR1 SGHKS, CDR2 YYEKEE (reference sequence). The CDR3 loop is CASSFQGASEAFF.

This chain joins TRBV18 and TRBJ1-5. The germline gives CDR1 KGHSH, CDR2 LQKENI. The CDR3 is 13 residues long. The CDR3: CASSPEGKQPQHF.

The chain employs TRBV12-3 or TRBV12-4 and TRBJ2-1; there is no DNA to check the TCRdb D call of TRBD1. This CDR3 is 15 amino acids long. CDR3 amino acids: CASNPGWDSYNEQFF.

The rearrangement links TRBV5-1 to TRBJ2-7; checking the TCRdb D call of TRBD1 is not possible without DNA. Germline V gene data show CDR1 as SGHRS and CDR2 as YFSETQ. The CDR3 length is 15 residues. CDR3 sequence reads: CASSAPSAGFYEQYF.

This rearrangement joins TRBV20-1 to TRBJ2-1; TCRdb gives TRBD1 as the D gene, but with no DNA this cannot be confirmed. Germline-derived CDR1 and CDR2 are DFQATT and SNEGSKA (reference sequence). This CDR3 is built from 12 residues. The CDR3 sequence is CSARVPGGEQFF.

This chain connects TRBV10-3 to TRBJ2-2; the D call from TCRdb, TRBD2, cannot be confirmed without DNA. CDR3 length: 11 residues. Germline CDR1 and CDR2: ENHRY and SYGVKD. The CDR3 here is CASQSGGELFF.

The rearrangement links TRBV7-6 to TRBJ1-2; with no DNA, the TCRdb D assignment of TRBD1 cannot be verified. Germline loops: CDR1 SGHVS, CDR2 FNYEAQ. The CDR3 contains 13 residues. The CDR3 loop reads CASSHDRRLSYTF.

The V call is TRBV18, the J call TRBJ2-7; TCRdb picks TRBD2, but there is no DNA to check that call. CDR3 length: 17 residues. Germline loops: CDR1 KGHSH, CDR2 LQKENI. CDR3 protein: CASSPPGLARSSYEQYF.